Listed here is a single T cell receptor beta chain. This entry comes from a study of OX40 agonist ivuxolimab in advanced cancers. The wider study: Eligibility admitted prior anti-PD-1, anti-PD-L1 or anti-CTLA-4 therapy; around 42% had some.

Germline V CDR1 and CDR2: MNHEY, SMNVEV (reference sequence). V shed 8 bases and J shed 2 bases, with 16 bases lying between them. The CDR3 consists of 15 residues. Produced via immunoSEQ multiplex PCR; TCRdb's table is partial and in-frame only. The repertoire holds roughly 41,000 clones, with around 90% as singletons. The chain combines TRBV27 with TRBJ2-1; tentative D call: TRBD1 (6 bases). The sequenced sample was CD4+ or CD8+ T cells sorted from blood, obtained in a trial of the OX40 agonist ivuxolimab. This receptor was taken from an adult with an advanced solid tumor such as melanoma, head and neck, liver or kidney cancer. CDR3 nucleotides: TGTGCCAGCGGGTCCTTGGGGGCTGCCTACAATGAGCAGTTCTTC. This gives the protein CASGSLGAAYNEQFF.